What follows is one T cell receptor (beta chain) and its context. This record comes from a study of T cell responses to AZD1222 COVID-19 vaccine. Sequencing used immunoSEQ multiplex PCR; TCRdb keeps in-frame clones, though not all of them. The sample has under 95,000 clones; around 90% are singletons. The length of the CDR3 is 15 residues. The germline V gene has CDR1 SGHTA and CDR2 FQGNSA. V was clipped by 5 bases and J by 10 bases; unmatched bases: 9. The source of this sequence is an adult in good health. The chain joins TRBV7-2 to TRBJ1-6; 9 bases match TRBD1. This material consisted of peripheral blood, taken on day 0 of AZD1222 vaccination. As DNA, the CDR3 is TGTGCCAGCAGCCAACCGACAGGGGGTGGATCACCCCTCCACTTT. This sequence encodes CASSQPTGGGSPLHF.